Below are 19 T cell receptor beta chains sequenced from a single sample in a study of human T cells and chemical hapten exposure (dated by TCRdb to about 2021). Receptor amplification or capture employed RACE. TCRdb names NextSeq 500 as the instrument used. Using fastp at Q25 and MiXCR, TCRdb reprocessed the public reads and kept productive beta chains. Duplicate CDR3 protein sequences are folded into a single record with the most common DNA and genes. The sample table lists 35,000 to 50,000 distinct CDR3 sequences, 8.5% to 10% of them with a count of one. About 14% of the sample lies in the top ten. Reading the label with the study, this specimen's time point is: patch test 2, 6 weeks after DPC sensitization. The treatment or condition label on this specimen signifies: therapeutic diphenylcyclopropenone sensitization with weekly scalp DPC. Total RNA was isolated from unfractionated whole blood collected in Tempus Blood RNA tubes.

Sequencing used whole blood, obtained in connection with sensitization to the hapten diphenylcyclopropenone (DPC). These TCRs come from a woman aged 30 to 39 with alopecia areata. Some clones in this sample may be carry-over from other donors' samples.

This clonotype was counted ten times or more. This rearrangement joins TRBV11-1 to TRBJ2-7, with 8 bases matching TRBD2. CDR1 and CDR2 (germline): SGHAT, FQDESV (reference sequence). Losses at the gene ends were 5 bases for V and 0 bases for J; bases not matched to a gene: 6. The CDR3 is 15 residues long. In DNA, the CDR3 is TGTGCCAGCAGCCCGGGACTAGGGAGCTCCTACGAGCAGTACTTC. This sequence encodes CASSPGLGSSYEQYF. Combining the CDR3 with reference TRBV11-1 and TRBJ2-7 gives the whole variable domain EAEVAQSPRYKITEKSQAVAFWCDPISGHATLYWYRQILGQGPELLVQFQDESVVDDSQLPKDRFSAERLKGVDSTLKIQPAELGDSAMYLCASSPGLGSSYEQYFGPGTRLTVT.

This chain uses TRBV7-9 with TRBJ2-1; 8 nucleotides agree with TRBD2. This CDR3 spans 17 amino acids. Germline V CDR1 and CDR2: SEHNR, FQNEAQ (reference sequence). The V segment lost 5 bases and the J segment 3 bases; nucleotides outside the gene matches: 12. CDR3 protein: CASSPRGSGELYNEQFF. CDR3 coding DNA: TGTGCCAGCAGCCCCCGGGGTAGCGGGGAACTCTACAATGAGCAGTTCTTC.

In its sample, this clonotype was seen many times. This chain uses TRBV7-2 with TRBJ1-3; TRBD1 aligns across 10 bases. Germline lookup yields CDR1 SGHTA and CDR2 FQGNSA. CDR3 length equals 16 residues. J gave up 3 bases and V 5 bases, and 7 bases lay outside the gene matches. CDR3 protein: CASSPRQGASGNTIYF. As DNA, the CDR3 is TGTGCCAGCAGCCCCCGACAGGGGGCAAGTGGAAACACCATATATTTT.

The gene calls are TRBV28 and TRBJ1-6; D uncertain. V was clipped by 1 base and J by 6 bases, with 4 bases between them. This CDR3 has 13 amino acids. Looked up from germline, CDR1 is MDHEN and CDR2 is SYDVKM. The CDR3 DNA reads TGTGCCAGCAGTTTATACCGTAATTCACCCCTCCACTTT. Amino acid sequence: CASSLYRNSPLHF. Full variable domain (missing parts from reference TRBV28 and TRBJ1-6): DVKVTQSSRYLVKRTGEKVFLECVQDMDHENMFWYRQDPGLGLRLIYFSYDVKMKEKGDIPEGYSVSREKKERFSLILESASTNQTSMYLCASSLYRNSPLHFGNGTRLTVT.

This clonotype has just a few counts. The V call is TRBV12-3 or TRBV12-4, the J call TRBJ1-6, with 9 bases matching TRBD1. This CDR3 contains 15 residues. Trimming cost V 1 base and J 10 bases; bases outside gene matches: 5. In DNA form, the CDR3 reads TGTGCCAGCAGTTTAGTCGGGACAGGGAGCTCACCCCTCCACTTT. Protein product: CASSLVGTGSSPLHF.

V and J are TRBV30 and TRBJ1-6; maybe TRBD1 (5 bases). Germline V gives CDR1 GTSNPN, CDR2 SVGIG (reference sequence). The CDR3 sequence is 16 residues long. The V gene lost 1 base and the J gene lost 0 bases, with 10 bases spanning the gap. DNA of the CDR3: TGTGCCTGGAGTGAACAGGATAGCTCCTATAATTCACCCCTCCACTTT. This translates into CAWSEQDSSYNSPLHF.

Points on this clonotype: Just one base apart from a much larger clone, this may be a read error. This chain uses TRBV28 with TRBJ2-2; 9 bases fit TRBD1. CDR1 and CDR2 (germline): MDHEN, SYDVKM. The CDR3 spans 16 residues. V was clipped by 2 bases and J by 5 bases; unmatched bases: 6. As DNA, the CDR3 is TGTGCCAGCAGTTTAGGGGACAGGGCCGAGACCGGGGAGCTGTTTTTT. Protein: CASSLGDRAETGELFF.

This clonotype is medium-sized by share. V is TRBV5-6 and J is TRBJ2-7; 9 bases match TRBD1. Looked up from germline, CDR1 is SGHDT and CDR2 is YYEEEE. Losses at the gene ends were 1 base for V and 3 bases for J; bases not matched to a gene: 14. This CDR3 contains 18 residues. The CDR3 region has the DNA TGTGCCAGCAGCTTGACAGGGGGCGACCTTATAGGATACTACGAGCAGTACTTC. Its translation: CASSLTGGDLIGYYEQYF.

This clonotype was found many times. The chain is built from TRBV20-1 and TRBJ2-5; D gene ambiguous. Germline CDR1 and CDR2: DFQATT and SNEGSKA (reference sequence). Trimming took 3 bases from V and 1 from J, leaving 9 bases between them. The CDR3 length is 13 residues. The CDR3 bases are TGCAGTGCTAGGTCCCAATTCCAAGAGACCCAGTACTTC. Translating it yields CSARSQFQETQYF.

This clonotype was counted a few times. The chain combines TRBV5-1 with TRBJ2-6; D remains unclear. Between the trimmed V and J ends, which lost 0 bases and 4 bases, there was a span of 11 bases. Germline CDR1 is SGHRS and CDR2 is YFSETQ. The CDR3 extends over 16 amino acids. CDR3 sequence: CASSLVPTGGANVLTF. DNA for the CDR3: TGCGCCAGCAGCTTGGTTCCCACCGGAGGGGCCAACGTCCTGACTTTC.

This clonotype was picked up a small number of times. This chain joins TRBV29-1 and TRBJ2-7; possibly TRBD2 for D (6 bases). Looked up from germline, CDR1 is SQVTM and CDR2 is ANQGSEA. This CDR3 is 13 amino acids long. The ends were cut back, 2 bases at V and 2 bases at J, with 10 bases in the middle. The CDR3 DNA reads TGCAGCGTTGAATTCGGGGGTCCCTACGAGCAGTACTTC. Its protein is CSVEFGGPYEQYF.

This clonotype was seen ten or more times. This sequence joins TRBV12-3 or TRBV12-4 and TRBJ2-5; 13 positions match TRBD2. Trimming took 3 bases from V and 3 from J; bases not matched to a gene: 4. CDR3 length: 16 residues. CDR3 sequence (DNA): TGTGCCAGCAGTTTGGCAACTAGCGGGGGGGAAGAGACCCAGTACTTC. It translates to CASSLATSGGEETQYF.

CDR3 nucleotide sequence: TGTGCCAGCAGTGATTGGTACAGGAACTACGAGCAGTACTTC. This sequence encodes CASSDWYRNYEQYF. The V call is TRBV2, the J call TRBJ2-7; TRBD1 might be the D (5 bases). Germline CDR1 reads SNHLY; CDR2 reads FYNNEI. The CDR3 consists of 14 residues. V was trimmed by 3 bases and J by 3 bases, leaving 12 bases between them.

In its sample, this clonotype was seen a few times. V and J are TRBV28 and TRBJ1-6, with TRBD1 matching 7 bases. The CDR3 loop spans 14 amino acids. Germline loops: CDR1 MDHEN, CDR2 SYDVKM. Trimming cost V 6 bases and J 10 bases; bases outside gene matches: 9. The CDR3 DNA reads TGTGCCAGCAGCGTTACAGGGGAGAGGTCACCCCTCCACTTT. Amino acids: CASSVTGERSPLHF.

The chain employs TRBV30 and TRBJ2-2; D not certain. Trimming took off 1 base at V and 2 bases at J, with 2 bases between the two ends. Germline CDR1 reads GTSNPN; CDR2 reads SVGIG (reference sequence). The CDR3 consists of 12 residues. The CDR3 loop is CAWSANTGELFF. In DNA, the CDR3 is TGTGCCTGGAGTGCCAACACCGGGGAGCTGTTTTTT.

The J gene is TRBJ1-2, the V gene TRBV18; the D gene is possibly TRBD1 (6 bases). The V gene lost 3 bases and the J gene lost 6 bases, with 14 bases spanning the gap. Germline CDR1 KGHSH, CDR2 LQKENI. CDR3 length: 14 residues. In nucleotides, the CDR3 is TGTGCCAGCTCACCGAATTCGGGGGCCCATGGCTACACCTTC. Amino acid sequence: CASSPNSGAHGYTF.

The rearrangement uses TRBV18 and TRBJ1-4; D gene uncertain. Germline CDR1 is KGHSH and CDR2 is LQKENI. The V end lost 2 bases, the J end lost 7 bases, and 14 bases lay between the germline ends. The CDR3 totals 15 residues. Here the CDR3 reads CASSPDTGSFEKLFF. The CDR3 DNA reads as TGTGCCAGCTCACCAGATACTGGTTCATTTGAAAAACTGTTTTTT.

In its sample, this clonotype was seen a few times. V and J are TRBV20-1 and TRBJ2-2; 8 nucleotides agree with TRBD2. The V and J ends lost 7 bases and 3 bases, in that order; junction bases with no gene match: 16. The CDR3 has 17 amino acids. Germline CDR1 and CDR2: DFQATT and SNEGSKA (reference sequence). CDR3 loop: CSVTRSGGPTYTGELFF. The DNA for the CDR3 is TGCAGTGTTACGCGTTCGGGGGGGCCTACGTACACCGGGGAGCTGTTTTTT.

This clonotype was detected a few times. This chain links TRBV29-1 with TRBJ2-5, with TRBD1 matching over 8 bases. J gave up 5 bases and V 6 bases, and 8 bases lay outside the gene matches. Germline V CDR1 and CDR2: SQVTM, ANQGSEA. The CDR3 is 13 residues long. CDR3 sequence (DNA): TGCAGCGTCCCCGACAGGGGTAGGGAGACCCAGTACTTC. It is translated as CSVPDRGRETQYF.